The clone carrying this T cell receptor beta chain was seen many times. Its antigen is undetermined. TCRdb itself ran the reads through MiXCR, one entry per CDR3 protein. The repertoire consists of 350,000 to 550,000 distinct CDR3 sequences, with about a third occurring once and the leading ten covering about an eighth. This sample is part of a study of T cell repertoires in cytomegalovirus infection. Notes on the study in general: HLA-C-restricted CMV-specific TCR beta clonotypes prevailed in the ex vivo response.

The germline V gene encodes CDR1 SGHTA and CDR2 FQGNSA. The V and J ends lost 5 bases and 4 bases, in that order; junction bases with no gene match: 10. The CDR3 totals 16 residues. The chain employs TRBV7-2 and TRBJ2-5, with 10 bases fitting TRBD2. This TCR derives from a human donor in good health (CMV status not recorded). Some clones in this sample may be carry-over from other donors' samples. Sequencing was performed on PBMCs. CDR3 protein: CASSEPPKRGGETQYF. CDR3 DNA sequence: TGTGCCAGCAGCGAGCCGCCTAAGCGGGGGGGAGAGACCCAGTACTTC.